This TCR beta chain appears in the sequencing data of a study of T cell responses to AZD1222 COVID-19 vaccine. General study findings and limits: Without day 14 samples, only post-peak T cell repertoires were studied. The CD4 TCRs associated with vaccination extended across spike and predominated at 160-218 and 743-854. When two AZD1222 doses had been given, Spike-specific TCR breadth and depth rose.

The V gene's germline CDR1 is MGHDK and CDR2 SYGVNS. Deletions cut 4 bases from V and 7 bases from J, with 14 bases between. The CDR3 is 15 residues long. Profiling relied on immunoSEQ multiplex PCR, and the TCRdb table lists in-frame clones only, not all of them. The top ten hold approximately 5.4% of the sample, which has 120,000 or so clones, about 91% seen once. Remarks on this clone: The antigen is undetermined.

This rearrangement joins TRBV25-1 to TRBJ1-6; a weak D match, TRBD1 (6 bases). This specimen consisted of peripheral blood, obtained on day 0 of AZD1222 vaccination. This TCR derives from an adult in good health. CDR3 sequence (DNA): TGTGCCAGCAGTGCGGAACAGGGTGGCAATTCACCCCTCCACTTT. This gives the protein CASSAEQGGNSPLHF.